A selection of T cell receptor beta chains follows, all from one sample in a study of blood T cell repertoires in COVID-19. Using immunoSEQ multiplex PCR, the repertoire was profiled, and TCRdb retains in-frame clones only, with some absent. The sample carries under 30,000 clones, nearly 80% recorded once. What was sequenced was peripheral blood. The origin of the receptors is a woman aged 70-85 years with acute or convalescent COVID-19. Each CDR3 is given with its conserved first and last residue. The D gene is left open where the match is weak. The listing skips clone size in some rows; elsewhere it reads once, few, many or a size class.

>TRBD2|TRBJ2-1|NA|22|TRBV28
CASSFRRSQSGGPPVSYNEQFF
TGTGCCAGCAGTTTCCGCCGGTCCCAAAGCGGGGGTCCGCCAGTGTCCTACAATGAGCAGTTCTTC
>NA|TRBJ2-1|NA|15|TRBV6-5
CASSYSSRAYNEQFF
TGTGCCAGCAGTTACTCGAGCCGCGCCTACAATGAGCAGTTCTTC
>TRBD2|TRBJ2-1|NA|16|TRBV3-1/TRBV3-2
CASSLSGFSGRNEQFF
TGTGCCAGCAGCCTTTCCGGGTTTAGCGGGAGGAATGAGCAGTTCTTC
>NA|TRBJ1-1|NA|15|TRBV28
CASSLPPNMNTEAFF
TGTGCCAGCAGTTTACCGCCAAACATGAACACTGAAGCTTTCTTT
>TRBD2|TRBJ2-7|NA|17|TRBV5-6
CASSFGPSGGRSYEQYF
TGTGCCAGCAGCTTTGGGCCTAGCGGGGGACGCTCCTACGAGCAGTACTTC
>TRBD1|TRBJ2-5|NA|17|TRBV9
CASSVAPGTGVRETQYF
TGTGCCAGCAGCGTAGCCCCAGGGACAGGGGTTCGGGAGACCCAGTACTTC
>NA|TRBJ1-5|NA|18|TRBV21-1
CASSNYEIGRRSNQPQHF
TGTGCCAGCAGCAACTACGAAATCGGACGGAGGAGCAATCAGCCCCAGCATTTT
>TRBD2|TRBJ2-7|NA|17|TRBV7-9
CASSSTSGAPNSYEQYF
TGTGCCAGCAGCTCAACTAGCGGGGCCCCTAACTCCTACGAGCAGTACTTC
>NA|TRBJ1-1|NA|13|TRBV24-1
CATSDGQRTKAFF
TGTGCCACCAGCGACGGACAGCGGACGAAAGCTTTCTTT
>NA|TRBJ2-7|NA|16|TRBV3-1/TRBV3-2
CASSQDFGLAVGEQYF
TGTGCCAGCAGCCAAGATTTCGGGCTAGCAGTAGGAGAGCAGTACTTC
>NA|TRBJ1-4|once|16|TRBV5-1
CAHIGQGPNLYEKLFF
TGCGCCCACATTGGGCAGGGTCCTAATCTATATGAAAAACTGTTTTTT
>NA|TRBJ2-1|NA|14|TRBV27
CASSQFDQYNEQFF
TGTGCCAGCAGTCAGTTCGATCAATACAATGAGCAGTTCTTC
>NA|TRBJ1-1|few|13|TRBV12-3/TRBV12-4
CASSPGDTGPAFF
TGTGCCAGCAGCCCCGGGGACACCGGCCCCGCTTTCTTT
>NA|TRBJ2-1|NA|13|TRBV7-9
CASRRGDFNEQFF
TGTGCCAGCAGACGAGGGGACTTCAATGAGCAGTTCTTC
>TRBD2|TRBJ2-1|NA|18|TRBV27
CASSFAGGQFVIYNEQFF
TGTGCCAGCAGTTTCGCGGGAGGGCAGTTTGTGATATACAATGAGCAGTTCTTC
>TRBD1|TRBJ2-2|few|13|TRBV6-4
CARRQGNTGELFF
TGTGCCAGGAGACAGGGAAACACCGGGGAGCTGTTTTTT
>TRBD1|TRBJ1-5|few|16|TRBV6-2/TRBV6-3
CASSYPLGTGDQPQHF
TGTGCCAGCAGTTACCCTCTAGGGACAGGGGATCAGCCCCAGCATTTT
>TRBD1|TRBJ1-6|NA|15|TRBV19
CASSLDRASDSPLHF
TGTGCCAGTAGTCTGGACAGGGCCTCAGATTCACCCCTCCACTTT
>TRBD2|TRBJ2-3|NA|14|TRBV11-3
CASSLTSGTDTQYF
TGTGCCAGCAGCCTGACTAGCGGCACAGATACGCAGTATTTT
>TRBD2|TRBJ2-2|NA|16|TRBV5-1
CASSLVLAGDTGELFF
TGCGCCAGCAGCTTGGTACTAGCGGGGGACACCGGGGAGCTGTTTTTT
>NA|TRBJ2-5|few|13|TRBV28
CASSLGGSETQYF
TGTGCCAGCAGTTTAGGGGGCTCAGAGACCCAGTACTTC
>NA|TRBJ1-3|NA|17|TRBV9
CASSVGGESFSGNTIYF
TGTGCCAGCAGCGTAGGGGGGGAATCCTTCTCTGGAAACACCATATATTTT
>TRBD1|TRBJ2-6|NA|16|TRBV27
CASSLRTGSGANVLTF
TGTGCCAGCAGTTTAAGGACAGGCTCTGGGGCCAACGTCCTGACTTTC
>NA|TRBJ2-7|NA|17|TRBV5-6
CASSLVSPGVISDEQYF
TGTGCCAGCAGCTTGGTGTCACCGGGAGTGATTTCCGACGAGCAGTACTTC
>TRBD2|TRBJ2-3|NA|16|TRBV28
CASRAQTSGTTDTQYF
TGTGCCAGCAGGGCCCAGACTAGCGGGACCACAGATACGCAGTATTTT
>TRBD2|TRBJ2-2|NA|16|TRBV7-2
CASSLAAGRNTGELFF
TGTGCCAGCAGCTTAGCAGCGGGAAGGAACACCGGGGAGCTGTTTTTT
>NA|TRBJ1-1|NA|15|TRBV7-6
CASSLFSGMNTEAFF
TGTGCCAGCAGCTTATTTTCAGGGATGAACACTGAAGCTTTCTTT
>NA|TRBJ1-1|NA|14|TRBV14
CASSQDLTGTEAFF
TGTGCCAGCAGCCAAGATTTAACCGGGACTGAAGCTTTCTTT
>NA|TRBJ1-1|NA|13|TRBV6-5
CASSYSEVTEAFF
TGTGCCAGCAGTTACTCGGAGGTAACTGAAGCTTTCTTT
>NA|TRBJ2-2|NA|12|TRBV19
CASSQGPGELFF
TGTGCCAGTAGTCAGGGTCCTGGGGAGCTGTTTTTT
>NA|TRBJ1-1|NA|13|TRBV28
CASRIQGGTEAFF
TGTGCCAGCAGGATCCAGGGAGGGACTGAAGCTTTCTTT
>TRBD1|TRBJ2-2|NA|15|TRBV7-9
CASSLGQGETGELFF
TGTGCCAGCAGCTTGGGACAGGGTGAAACCGGGGAGCTGTTTTTT
>NA|TRBJ1-2|few|18|TRBV21-1
CASSRYATGDKANYGYTF
TGTGCCAGCAGCAGATACGCGACAGGGGACAAAGCTAACTATGGCTACACCTTC
>NA|TRBJ2-5|NA|12|TRBV19
CASSRGSSTQYF
TGTGCCAGTAGTAGAGGTTCGTCCACCCAGTACTTC
>TRBD1|TRBJ2-7|few|13|TRBV5-1
CASSYDRAYEQYF
TGCGCCAGCAGCTACGACAGGGCATACGAGCAGTACTTC
>NA|TRBJ1-2|NA|13|TRBV27
CASSFGTNYGYTF
TGTGCCAGCAGTTTCGGGACAAACTATGGCTACACCTTC
>NA|TRBJ2-1|NA|15|TRBV4-3
CASSQARSSYNEQFF
TGCGCCAGCAGCCAAGCACGGTCGTCCTACAATGAGCAGTTCTTC
>TRBD1|TRBJ2-3|NA|15|TRBV5-1
CASSLPSTGGNTQYF
TGCGCCAGCAGCTTGCCTTCGACAGGGGGGAATACGCAGTATTTT
>TRBD1|TRBJ2-7|NA|17|TRBV6-6
CASSREYLGTGVREQYF
TGTGCCAGCAGTCGTGAATATCTGGGGACAGGGGTGAGAGAGCAGTACTTC
>TRBD2|TRBJ2-1|NA|14|TRBV27
CASTGLAGANEQFF
TGTGCCAGCACCGGACTAGCGGGAGCTAATGAGCAGTTCTTC
>NA|TRBJ1-5|NA|14|TRBV7-9
CASSLSTANQPQHF
TGTGCCAGCAGCTTGTCGACAGCGAATCAGCCCCAGCATTTT
>NA|TRBJ2-3|NA|17|TRBV9
CASSPGAGQIPTDTQYF
TGTGCCAGCAGCCCAGGGGCTGGACAGATTCCCACAGATACGCAGTATTTT
>TRBD2|TRBJ2-3|NA|15|TRBV30
CAWSALAGGVDTQYF
TGTGCCTGGAGTGCACTAGCGGGAGGGGTAGATACGCAGTATTTT
>TRBD2|TRBJ2-7|NA|17|TRBV5-1
CASSPGTSGGFRYEQYF
TGCGCCAGCAGCCCGGGCACGAGCGGGGGGTTTCGATACGAGCAGTACTTC
>NA|TRBJ2-6|NA|22|TRBV12-2
CASRLATGNPKNQNSGANVLTF
TGTGCAAGTCGCTTAGCCACAGGAAATCCTAAGAACCAAAACTCTGGGGCCAACGTCCTGACTTTC
>TRBD2|TRBJ2-3|NA|15|TRBV30
CAWSSGLAVTDTQYF
TGTGCCTGGAGTTCGGGACTAGCGGTCACAGATACGCAGTATTTT
>TRBD2|TRBJ2-2|NA|15|TRBV7-2
CASSLSSGGTGELFF
TGTGCCAGCAGCTTATCTAGCGGGGGGACCGGGGAGCTGTTTTTT
>TRBD1|TRBJ1-6|NA|18|TRBV9
CASGELGQGAICNSPLHF
TGTGCCAGCGGCGAACTTGGACAGGGGGCAATATGTAATTCACCCCTCCACTTT
>TRBD1|TRBJ2-7|NA|15|TRBV27
CASSWTGQGAGEQYF
TGTGCCAGCAGTTGGACGGGACAGGGGGCGGGGGAGCAGTACTTC
>TRBD2|TRBJ2-7|NA|15|TRBV7-2
CASSLREGPSYEQYF
TGTGCCAGCAGCTTGCGGGAGGGCCCTTCCTACGAGCAGTACTTC
>NA|TRBJ1-1|NA|14|TRBV7-9
CASSLGGKNTEAFF
TGTGCCAGCAGCTTGGGGGGAAAGAACACTGAAGCTTTCTTT
>TRBD2|TRBJ2-2|NA|19|TRBV7-9
CASSLGLAGGPEKIGELFF
TGTGCCAGCAGCTTAGGACTAGCGGGAGGGCCCGAGAAAATCGGGGAGCTGTTTTTT
>TRBD2|TRBJ2-2|NA|16|TRBV2
CASSGLAGGLTGELFF
TGTGCCAGCAGTGGACTAGCGGGAGGACTCACCGGGGAGCTGTTTTTT
>TRBD1|TRBJ2-7|NA|15|TRBV6-5
CASSYAGTGYYEQYF
TGTGCCAGCAGTTACGCCGGGACAGGGTACTACGAGCAGTACTTC
>NA|TRBJ1-4|NA|16|TRBV5-1
CASSLLGEQGNEKLFF
TGCGCCAGCAGCTTGTTAGGGGAACAGGGTAATGAAAAACTGTTTTTT
>NA|TRBJ1-4|once|12|TRBV12-3/TRBV12-4
CASSLQGEKLFF
TGTGCCAGCAGTTTACAGGGGGAAAAACTGTTTTTT
>TRBD2|TRBJ2-3|NA|16|TRBV5-4
CASSLITSGGADTQYF
TGTGCCAGCAGCTTGATTACTAGCGGGGGGGCAGATACGCAGTATTTT